These T cell receptor beta chains were read from a single sample in a study of neurological immune-mediated disorders. TCRdb passed the 5' RACE reads through MiXCR, listing each CDR3 protein once. The data show approximately 47,000 distinct CDR3 sequences, with about an eighth seen just once and around 9% held by the top ten. Sequencing used PBMCs. Receptors originate from a male donor with HTLV-1-associated myelopathy (HAM/TSP). CDR3s include the opening cysteine and the closing phenylalanine or tryptophan. D genes are given only for firm matches. The size entry is marked missing in some rows and otherwise reads once, few, many or a size class.

abundance	v_gene	d_gene	j_gene	CDR3nt	CDR3aa
many	TRBV9	-	TRBJ2-5	TGTGCCAGCAGCGCAGGGCGATGGGAGACCCAGTACTTC	CASSAGRWETQYF
many	TRBV20-1	-	TRBJ1-1	TGCAGTGGCAGAAACGGGGCGTACACTGAAGCTTTCTTT	CSGRNGAYTEAFF
many	TRBV5-1	-	TRBJ2-2	TGCGCCAGCAGCTTACTAAGTACAGGGATTCGGACCGGGGAGCTGTTTTTT	CASSLLSTGIRTGELFF
many	TRBV9	-	TRBJ2-2	TGTGCCAGCAGCCCGACGAACACCGGGGAGCTGTTTTTT	CASSPTNTGELFF
-	TRBV3-1	TRBD2	TRBJ2-5	TGTGCCAGCAGCCAACGGACTAGTCAAGAGACCCAGTACTTC	CASSQRTSQETQYF
many	TRBV20-1	TRBD1	TRBJ2-5	TGCAGTGCTAGGCGACGGACAGGAGAGACCCAGTACTTC	CSARRRTGETQYF
-	TRBV9	-	TRBJ1-1	TGTGCCGGCAGCGTAGGTCAGGGGAACACTGAAGCTTTCTTT	CAGSVGQGNTEAFF
few	TRBV20-1	-	TRBJ2-1	TGCAGTGCCAGAGTGTATGGGACGCCGAGCTCCTACAATGAGCAGTTCTTC	CSARVYGTPSSYNEQFF
many	TRBV25-1	-	TRBJ1-3	TGTGCCAGCAGTGAATATACGCGGTCTGGAAACACCATATATTTT	CASSEYTRSGNTIYF
many	TRBV6-5	-	TRBJ2-3	TGTGCCAGCAGTCCACAGGGCACAGATACGCAGTATTTT	CASSPQGTDTQYF
-	TRBV7-9	-	TRBJ2-3	TGTGCCAGCAGCCCTCCAGGGTTTTGGAGCACAGATACGCAGTATTTT	CASSPPGFWSTDTQYF
many	TRBV5-1	-	TRBJ1-2	TGCGCCAGCAGCTTGGGTCAGACGATCTCCTATGGCTACACCTTC	CASSLGQTISYGYTF
many	TRBV7-2	-	TRBJ1-4	TGTGCCAGCGCCGAGGTTCGAAGCGAAAAACTGTTTTTT	CASAEVRSEKLFF
many	TRBV15	-	TRBJ1-1	TGTGCCACCAGCAGAGAGCAGGGAGGCACTGAAGCTTTCTTT	CATSREQGGTEAFF
many	TRBV4-3	TRBD2	TRBJ2-1	TGCGCCAGCAGCCAGACTAGCGGGGGTAGCAATGAGCAGTTCTTC	CASSQTSGGSNEQFF
many	TRBV7-9	-	TRBJ2-7	TGTGCCAGCAGCTTGACAGGTCCCCACGAGCAGTACTTC	CASSLTGPHEQYF
-	TRBV5-1	-	TRBJ2-3	TGCGCCAGCAGCCCAGGACTAAGCCCGAGGGCAGATACGCAGTATTTT	CASSPGLSPRADTQYF
few	TRBV6-1	-	TRBJ1-3	TGTGCCAGCAGTCGAGACCCTAGATCCGGAAACACCATATATTTT	CASSRDPRSGNTIYF
many	TRBV25-1	-	TRBJ2-1	TGTGCCAGCAGGTTTACAGGGAAGGATGAGCAGTTCTTC	CASRFTGKDEQFF
-	TRBV4-3	-	TRBJ2-5	TGCGCCAGCAGCCAAAGGGGGGGCGGCCAAGAGACCCAGTACTTC	CASSQRGGGQETQYF
many	TRBV30	-	TRBJ1-1	TGTGCCTGGTCGGAGGGCTGGAACACTGAAGCTTTCTTT	CAWSEGWNTEAFF
many	TRBV29-1	-	TRBJ2-7	TGCAGCGTTGGGGAGGTCTACGAGCAGTACTTC	CSVGEVYEQYF
many	TRBV3-1	-	TRBJ1-2	TGTGCCAGCAGCCAAGGCTGGGGCTATGGCTACACCTTC	CASSQGWGYGYTF
many	TRBV20-1	TRBD1	TRBJ2-6	TGCAGTGCGACAGACAGGGTCGGGGCCAACGTCCTGACTTTC	CSATDRVGANVLTF
many	TRBV28	-	TRBJ1-5	TGTGCCAGCACCGCGATTCAGGGAAACAATCAGCCCCAGCATTTT	CASTAIQGNNQPQHF
many	TRBV5-1	TRBD1	TRBJ2-5	TGCGCCAGCCAACAGGGGAATTCACAAGAGACCCAGTACTTC	CASQQGNSQETQYF